The entry that follows covers one TCR beta chain sequence. The antigen is undetermined. This CDR3 comprises 16 residues. CDR1 and CDR2 (germline): SGDLS, YYNGEE. Trimming removed 2 bases from V and 2 bases from J; junction bases left unmatched: 6. The data were taken from a study of T cells in tumors after PD-1 blockade. Overall study context: Patients had no prior checkpoint blockade, systemic immunosuppressants, or anti-cancer therapy within 4 weeks. During anti-PD-1 treatment, some patients continued daily vismodegib 150 mg. Blood samples averaged about 120,000 templates (range about 21,000-260,000) and more than 35,000 unique clonotypes.

TCRdb's table, derived via immunoSEQ multiplex PCR, lists solely in-frame clones and lacks some. The table includes nearly 25,000 clones, roughly 82% detected once. Whole-study results and caveats: Peripheral recruitment is suggested, as some novel exhausted tumor clones were in pre-treatment blood.

Sequencing was performed on PBMCs, taken after anti-PD-1 treatment. The rearrangement uses TRBV9 and TRBJ2-3; 9 bases fit TRBD2. The sequence was obtained from a human donor with basal cell carcinoma. CDR3 region: CASSVEAGGATDTQYF. The DNA for the CDR3 is TGTGCCAGCAGCGTGGAAGCGGGGGGCGCCACAGATACGCAGTATTTT. Drawing the rest from reference TRBV9 and TRBJ2-3, the complete variable domain is DSGVTQTPKHLITATGQRVTLRCSPRSGDLSVYWYQQSLDQGLQFLIQYYNGEERAKGNILERFSAQQFPDLHSELNLSSLELGDSALYFCASSVEAGGATDTQYFGPGTRLTVL.